Given below is one TCR beta chain in context. Authors' methods: Estimation of nucleated cell counts was performed using reference gene primer amplification. Some clones are missing from TCRdb's copy, which holds only in-frame ones; the method was immunoSEQ multiplex PCR. V, J and clone size reflect that table, while D and trimming were determined from the DNA. This sample has 250,000 to 350,000 clones; over 75% occur once, and the top ten carry almost 9.5%. The source of the sample is a study of blood T cell repertoires in COVID-19. Across the study: There were acute and convalescent COVID-19 samples, and they came from the United States, Italy and Spain. T cells, B-cell-depleted T cells, or PBMCs provided the cDNA or gDNA that served as material.

Trimming took 6 bases from V and 0 from J, leaving 14 bases between them. Looked up from germline, CDR1 is PRHDT and CDR2 is FYEKMQ (reference sequence). CDR3 length: 15 residues. This clonotype was sampled from a man aged 18-30 years with active or convalescent COVID-19. The sample consisted of peripheral blood. The rearrangement links TRBV13 to TRBJ1-1; weak D call: TRBD1 (6 bases). This chain's CDR3 is CASSHGTLMNTEAFF. In DNA, the CDR3 is TGTGCCAGCAGTCATGGGACATTAATGAACACTGAAGCTTTCTTT.